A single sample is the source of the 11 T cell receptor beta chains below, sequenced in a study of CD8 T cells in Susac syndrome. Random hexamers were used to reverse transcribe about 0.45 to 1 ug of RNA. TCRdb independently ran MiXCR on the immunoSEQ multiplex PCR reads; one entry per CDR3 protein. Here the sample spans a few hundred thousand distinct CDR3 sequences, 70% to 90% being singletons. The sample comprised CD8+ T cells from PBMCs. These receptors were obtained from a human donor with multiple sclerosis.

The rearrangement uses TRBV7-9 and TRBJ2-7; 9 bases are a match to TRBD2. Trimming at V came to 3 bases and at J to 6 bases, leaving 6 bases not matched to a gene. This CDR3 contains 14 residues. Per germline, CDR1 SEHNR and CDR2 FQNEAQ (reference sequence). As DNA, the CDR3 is TGTGCCAGCAGCTTTTCGCTAGCGGGAAGCGAGCAGTACTTC. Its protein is CASSFSLAGSEQYF.

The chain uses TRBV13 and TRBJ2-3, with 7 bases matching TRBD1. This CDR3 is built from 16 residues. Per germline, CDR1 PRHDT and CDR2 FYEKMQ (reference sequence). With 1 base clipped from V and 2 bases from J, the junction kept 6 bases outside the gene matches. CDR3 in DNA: TGTGCCAGCAGCTTAGCCGGGACAGAGTACACAGATACGCAGTATTTT. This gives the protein CASSLAGTEYTDTQYF.

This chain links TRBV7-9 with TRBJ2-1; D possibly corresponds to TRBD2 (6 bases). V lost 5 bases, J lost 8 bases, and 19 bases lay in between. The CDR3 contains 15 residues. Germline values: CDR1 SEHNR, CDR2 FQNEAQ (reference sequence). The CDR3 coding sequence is TGTGCCAGCAGCCCCGCCCTGGGGGGACGGGATGAGCAGTTCTTC. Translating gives CASSPALGGRDEQFF.

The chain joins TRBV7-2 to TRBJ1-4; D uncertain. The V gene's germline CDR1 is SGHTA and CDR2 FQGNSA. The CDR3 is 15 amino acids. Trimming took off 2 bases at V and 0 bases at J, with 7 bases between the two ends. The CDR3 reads CASSLTGATNEKLFF. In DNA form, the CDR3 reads TGTGCCAGCAGCTTAACGGGTGCAACTAATGAAAAACTGTTTTTT.

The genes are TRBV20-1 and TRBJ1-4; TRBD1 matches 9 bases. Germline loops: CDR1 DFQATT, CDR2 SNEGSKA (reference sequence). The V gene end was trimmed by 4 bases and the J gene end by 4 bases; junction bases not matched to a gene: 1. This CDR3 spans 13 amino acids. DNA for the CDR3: TGCAGTGCTACGACAGGGGGTAATGAAAAACTGTTTTTT. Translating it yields CSATTGGNEKLFF.

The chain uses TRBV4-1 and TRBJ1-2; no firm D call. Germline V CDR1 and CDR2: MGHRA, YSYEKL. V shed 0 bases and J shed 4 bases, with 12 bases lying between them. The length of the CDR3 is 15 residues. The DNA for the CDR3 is TGCGCCAGCAGCCAAGACGGACTGCCATCCTATGGCTACACCTTC. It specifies CASSQDGLPSYGYTF.

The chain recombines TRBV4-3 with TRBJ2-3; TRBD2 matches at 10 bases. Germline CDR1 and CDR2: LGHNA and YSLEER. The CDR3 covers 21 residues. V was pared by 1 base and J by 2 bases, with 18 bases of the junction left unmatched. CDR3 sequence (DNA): TGCGCCAGCAGCCAAGTCTCAGGGGGGGAAATAGCGGGAGGCTCCACAGATACGCAGTATTTT. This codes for CASSQVSGGEIAGGSTDTQYF.

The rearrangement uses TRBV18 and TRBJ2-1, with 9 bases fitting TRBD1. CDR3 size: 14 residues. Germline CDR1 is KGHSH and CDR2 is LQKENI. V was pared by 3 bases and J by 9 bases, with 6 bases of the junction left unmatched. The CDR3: CASSPLGQGSEQFF. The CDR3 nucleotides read TGTGCCAGCTCACCCCTCGGACAGGGGAGTGAGCAGTTCTTC.

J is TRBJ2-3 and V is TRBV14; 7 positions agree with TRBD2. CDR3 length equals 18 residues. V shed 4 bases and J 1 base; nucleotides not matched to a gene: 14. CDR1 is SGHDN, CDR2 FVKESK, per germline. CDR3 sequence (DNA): TGTGCCAGCAGCCCGTCTAGCGGCTCCTGGGGGGGCACAGATACGCAGTATTTT. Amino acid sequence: CASSPSSGSWGGTDTQYF.

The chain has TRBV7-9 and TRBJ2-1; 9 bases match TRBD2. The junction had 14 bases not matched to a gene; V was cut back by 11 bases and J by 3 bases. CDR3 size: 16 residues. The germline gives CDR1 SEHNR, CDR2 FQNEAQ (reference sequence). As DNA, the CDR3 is TGTGCCTCATCTCCTACCACTAGCGGGCGCTACAATGAGCAGTTCTTC. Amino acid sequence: CASSPTTSGRYNEQFF.

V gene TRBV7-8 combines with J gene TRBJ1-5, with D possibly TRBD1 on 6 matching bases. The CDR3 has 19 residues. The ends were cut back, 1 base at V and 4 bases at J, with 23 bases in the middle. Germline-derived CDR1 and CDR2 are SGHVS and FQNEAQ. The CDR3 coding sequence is TGTGCCAGCAGCTTAGGCCGGGACACCTGGGAATTCTTGAATCAGCCCCAGCATTTT. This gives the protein CASSLGRDTWEFLNQPQHF.